Listed below are T cell receptor beta chains from one sample, sequenced in a study of blood T cell repertoires in COVID-19. The protocol was immunoSEQ multiplex PCR, while the TCRdb copy is restricted to in-frame clones and leaves out a portion. The data show roughly 180,000 clones, about 82% seen once. Sequenced sample: PBMCs or T cells enriched from blood (not recorded which). These receptors originate from a woman aged 25 to 39 who had recovered from COVID-19. CDR3s include the opening cysteine and the closing phenylalanine or tryptophan. The D gene is left open where the match is weak. Clone size is not always given. Where it is, it says once, few, many or a class for expanded clones.

clone size: .
V gene: TRBV5-5
J gene: TRBJ2-7
D gene: .
CDR3 protein: CASSSSYEQYF
CDR3 DNA: TGTGCCAGCAGCTCTAGTTACGAGCAGTACTTC

clone size: .
V gene: TRBV11-2
J gene: TRBJ2-5
D gene: .
CDR3 protein: CASTLGGHGETQYF
CDR3 DNA: TGTGCCAGCACTTTGGGGGGGCACGGAGAGACCCAGTACTTC

clone size: .
V gene: TRBV11-3
J gene: TRBJ2-5
D gene: .
CDR3 protein: CASSLNSQETQYF
CDR3 DNA: TGTGCCAGCAGTTTGAATAGCCAAGAGACCCAGTACTTC

clone size: few
V gene: TRBV2
J gene: TRBJ1-1
D gene: .
CDR3 protein: CASSEVLGVEAFF
CDR3 DNA: TGTGCCAGCAGTGAGGTTCTAGGGGTAGAAGCTTTCTTT

clone size: .
V gene: TRBV27
J gene: TRBJ1-2
D gene: TRBD1
CDR3 protein: CASSPTGQGYGYTF
CDR3 DNA: TGTGCCAGCAGTCCGACCGGACAGGGCTATGGCTACACCTTC

clone size: .
V gene: TRBV12-3/TRBV12-4
J gene: TRBJ2-7
D gene: .
CDR3 protein: CASSFDKTYEQYF
CDR3 DNA: TGTGCCAGCAGCTTCGACAAAACCTACGAGCAGTACTTC

clone size: .
V gene: TRBV11-3
J gene: TRBJ2-1
D gene: .
CDR3 protein: CASSISGLNNEQFF
CDR3 DNA: TGTGCCAGCAGCATCTCGGGACTGAACAATGAGCAGTTCTTC

clone size: .
V gene: TRBV7-6
J gene: TRBJ2-7
D gene: TRBD2
CDR3 protein: CASSLASGAYEQYF
CDR3 DNA: TGTGCCAGCAGCTTAGCTAGCGGGGCGTACGAGCAGTACTTC

clone size: .
V gene: TRBV27
J gene: TRBJ2-4
D gene: .
CDR3 protein: CASSLGGWFKTAKNIQYF
CDR3 DNA: TGTGCCAGCAGCCTGGGAGGATGGTTCAAGACAGCCAAAAACATTCAGTACTTC

clone size: .
V gene: TRBV5-1
J gene: TRBJ2-5
D gene: TRBD1
CDR3 protein: CASSPGTVQETQYF
CDR3 DNA: TGCGCCAGCAGCCCGGGGACAGTCCAAGAGACCCAGTACTTC